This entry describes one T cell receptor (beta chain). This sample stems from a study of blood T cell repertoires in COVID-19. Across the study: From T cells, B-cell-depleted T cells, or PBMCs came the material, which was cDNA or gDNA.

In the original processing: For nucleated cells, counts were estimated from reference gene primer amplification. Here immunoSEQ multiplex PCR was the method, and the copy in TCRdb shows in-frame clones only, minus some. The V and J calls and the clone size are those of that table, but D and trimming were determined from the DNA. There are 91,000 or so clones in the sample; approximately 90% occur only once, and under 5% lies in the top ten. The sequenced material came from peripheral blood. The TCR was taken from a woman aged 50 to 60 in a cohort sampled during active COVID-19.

CDR3 nucleotides: TGTGCCAGCAGCGAAAGTACTGGACTAGCCTACGAGCAGTACTTC. It specifies CASSESTGLAYEQYF. The rearrangement joins TRBV9 to TRBJ2-7, with TRBD2 identical over 7 bases. The trim removed 3 bases at V and 2 bases at J, leaving 8 bases unmatched. The germline gives CDR1 SGDLS, CDR2 YYNGEE. The CDR3 sequence is 15 residues long.